This TCR beta chain was obtained from a study of neurological immune-mediated disorders (dated by TCRdb to between 2018 and 2021). For the study in its entirety: Peripheral blood TCR-beta repertoires from HTLV-I-associated myelopathy (HAM/TSP) patients, multiple sclerosis patients and healthy controls were compared by UMI-based sequencing. The cohort was made up of approximately 65 subjects, consisting of around 14 HAM/TSP patients, around 35 multiple sclerosis patients and 20 healthy controls. The roughly 110 TCR-beta libraries covered PBMC samples along with longitudinal samples, technical triplicates, and paired sorted CD4+ and CD8+ T-cell subsets. On the study overall, not on this receptor specifically: TCR clonal expansion was highest in HAM/TSP patients and lowest in MS patients, with MS patients falling below even healthy controls. Across subjects, expanded clones never shared an identical CDR3 amino acid sequence, which suggests that the TCR-beta repertoires in every group were private.

cDNA synthesis used template-switch 5'RACE with a primer carrying a 10-nucleotide random unique molecular identifier tagging each TCR transcript. Each sequencing run produced over 170 million TCR-beta sequences covering 15-18 subjects. Total RNA was extracted with the RNeasy kit. TCR-beta VDJ regions were amplified with primers for the TCR constant region and the 5'RACE anchor, using the KAPA Real-time Library Amplification kit. A first PCR added sample indexes and Illumina adaptors, after which a second PCR increased the library yield. The roughly 650 bp TCR product was size-selected on a 2% E-gel SizeSelection system after Ampure bead purification. Before pooling, library quality was assessed on a Bioanalyzer, concentration was determined with Qubit, and library quantification was performed with the Kapa Library Quantification kit. An Illumina HiSeq 2500 was used to sequence the libraries paired-end at 2 x 150 bp. To increase sequence diversity, about 23-30% phiX was spiked into each library pool. In the authors' own workflow: Quality-filtered reads were processed with the UMI-based MiGEC pipeline, and over 90% of raw TCR sequences were removed by the MiGEC pipeline during error correction. IMGT germline references were used for aligning VDJ genes, and each clonotype was defined as a unique CDR3 amino acid sequence together with its V-J genes. Clonal expansion, Shannon diversity and CDR3 relatedness were evaluated with VDJtools (CalcPairwiseDistances, ClusterSamples), while phylogenetic trees were built in CLCbio workbench. Expanded clones were defined as having at least 8 unique UMIs, based on coefficient-of-variation modelling across technical triplicates. TCRdb applied fastp at Q25 and MiXCR to the public reads, then kept only in-frame beta chains. Rows with one shared CDR3 protein collapse into an entry with the most common genes and DNA. TCRdb's processing, not the authors' own work, is the source of the V and J calls. The sample table records about 36,000 distinct CDR3 sequences; 9% to 12% of these occur just once. Roughly 7.1% of the sample goes to the ten largest clones.

From a lookup of the germline V gene, CDR1 and CDR2 are MNHEY and SVGAGI. Relative to germline, V is missing 6 bases and J is missing 8 bases, with 2 bases of the junction outside any gene match. The CDR3 holds 12 amino acids from the cysteine to the phenylalanine. Just the 36-base CDR3 DNA is kept, in frame starting at base 1. Unsorted PBMC libraries were generated from 2 million PBMCs stored in RNAlater at -80 °C until RNA extraction. Peripheral blood was subjected to Ficoll-Hypaque density gradient centrifugation to isolate PBMCs, which were then cryopreserved in liquid nitrogen. The sample holds many counts of this clonotype. The antigen it recognizes is unknown. No base qualities exist here, and no much larger clone lies one base off it.

The chain was built from TRBV6-5 and TRBJ2-1, with 9 bases in between that match TRBD2. Sequenced: PBMCs. This receptor was identified in a woman aged 25 to 39 with HTLV-1-associated myelopathy (HAM/TSP). The DNA sequence follows: TGTGCCAGCAGGGGCGGGGGGGATGAGCAGTTCTTC. It translates to CASRGGGDEQFF.